These 23 T cell receptor beta chains originate from one sample sequenced in a study of monozygotic twins with inflammatory bowel disease. From its re-call of the 5' RACE reads, TCRdb lists each CDR3 protein once, without DNA. The sample has 400,000 to 500,000 distinct CDR3 sequences. The sample comprised blood. The receptors originated from a human donor with ulcerative colitis or Crohn's disease, or a healthy co-twin of an affected twin (not recorded which).

The chain joins TRBV5-1 to TRBJ2-5; TCRdb names TRBD1, which stays unverified in the absence of DNA. Looked up from germline, CDR1 is SGHRS and CDR2 is YFSETQ. This CDR3 is built from 16 residues. The CDR3 sequence: CASSLNYRERRETQYF.

The chain links TRBV6-1 to TRBJ1-1; TCRdb lists TRBD1, though no DNA is available to test this call. Germline assignment: CDR1 MNHNS and CDR2 SASEGT. The CDR3 consists of 15 residues. The CDR3 reads CASSEVRGPRPEAFF.

This chain links TRBV19 with TRBJ1-1. CDR3 size: 16 residues. The germline CDR1 and CDR2 sequences are LNHDA and SQIVND (reference sequence). CDR3 residues: CASSQSANRRRTEAFF. Variable domain in full (rest from reference TRBV19 and TRBJ1-1): DGGITQSPKYLFRKEGQNVTLSCEQNLNHDAMYWYRQDPGQGLRLIYYSQIVNDFQKGDIAEGYSVSREKKESFPLTVTSAQKNPTAFYLCASSQSANRRRTEAFFGQGTRLTVV.

This chain uses TRBV6-1 with TRBJ2-7; the TRBD1 assignment by TCRdb is unverifiable without DNA. The germline gives CDR1 MNHNS, CDR2 SASEGT. CDR3 length: 17 amino acids. CDR3 sequence: CASSLTNFGTASYEQYF.

The V gene is TRBV12-3 or TRBV12-4, the J gene TRBJ2-3; as DNA is missing, the TRBD2 call by TCRdb cannot be tested. This CDR3 spans 15 amino acids. The CDR3 reads CASRLIAGGPDTQYF.

The V call is TRBV5-1, the J call TRBJ2-7; the TCRdb D gene call, TRBD1, has no DNA to confirm it. The germline V gene has CDR1 SGHRS and CDR2 YFSETQ. The CDR3 spans 15 residues. This CDR3 is CASSLVRDGSYEQYF. The whole variable domain, remainder taken from reference TRBV5-1 and TRBJ2-7, is KAGVTQTPRYLIKTRGQQVTLSCSPISGHRSVSWYQQTPGQGLQFLFEYFSETQRNKGNFPGRFSGRQFSNSRSEMNVSTLELGDSALYLCASSLVRDGSYEQYFGPGTRLTVT.

The V gene is TRBV18, the J gene TRBJ2-2; the TCRdb call, TRBD1, lacks DNA for checking. The CDR3 spans 17 residues. Germline loops: CDR1 KGHSH, CDR2 LQKENI. The CDR3 region is CASSPRQGAPRTGELFF. The full variable domain, rest sourced from reference TRBV18 and TRBJ2-2, is NAGVMQNPRHLVRRRGQEARLRCSPMKGHSHVYWYRQLPEEGLKFMVYLQKENIIDESGMPKERFSAEFPKEGPSILRIQQVVRGDSAAYFCASSPRQGAPRTGELFFGEGSRLTVL.

V is TRBV28 and J is TRBJ1-1; TCRdb selects TRBD1, and the lack of DNA leaves this call unchecked. Germline-derived CDR1 and CDR2 are MDHEN and SYDVKM. The CDR3 totals 16 residues. CDR3 protein: CASRPGQRFRNTEAFF.

This chain joins TRBV4-3 and TRBJ2-1. The CDR3 extends over 18 amino acids. CDR1 and CDR2 (germline): LGHNA, YSLEER. CDR3 residues: CASSQDSWQESSYNEQFF.

CDR3 amino acids: CASSLDSEETQYF. The chain is built from TRBV12-3 or TRBV12-4 and TRBJ2-5. The CDR3 runs 13 residues.

CDR3 amino acids: CASSPLPPGQLFQETQYF. The V gene is TRBV18, the J gene TRBJ2-5; TCRdb selects TRBD1, and the lack of DNA leaves this call unchecked. The CDR3 covers 18 residues. The germline V gene encodes CDR1 KGHSH and CDR2 LQKENI. Full variable domain (remainder filled in from reference TRBV18 and TRBJ2-5): NAGVMQNPRHLVRRRGQEARLRCSPMKGHSHVYWYRQLPEEGLKFMVYLQKENIIDESGMPKERFSAEFPKEGPSILRIQQVVRGDSAAYFCASSPLPPGQLFQETQYFGPGTRLLVL.

The gene calls are TRBV6-1 and TRBJ1-6; the TRBD1 assignment by TCRdb is unverifiable without DNA. The CDR3 runs 14 residues. CDR1 is MNHNS and CDR2 is SASEGT in the germline V gene. The CDR3 sequence: CASSMRTPPGPLHF.

The chain combines TRBV7-2 with TRBJ2-1. This CDR3 region has 13 residues. Germline CDR1 SGHTA, CDR2 FQGNSA. CDR3 loop: CASSLDSFTEQFF.

The chain joins TRBV20-1 to TRBJ2-2; TCRdb names TRBD1, which stays unverified in the absence of DNA. The CDR3 covers 14 residues. The germline CDR1 and CDR2 sequences are DFQATT and SNEGSKA (reference sequence). CDR3 protein: CSARRTGVAGELFF.

The rearrangement uses TRBV5-1 and TRBJ2-5. Germline V gene lookup returns CDR1 SGHRS and CDR2 YFSETQ. CDR3 length: 14 amino acids. The CDR3 loop reads CASSPLGSEETQYF.

The V and J genes are TRBV25-1 and TRBJ2-6. Germline V gives CDR1 MGHDK, CDR2 SYGVNS. The CDR3 has 13 amino acids. CDR3 residues: CASSGVGANVLTF.

J is TRBJ1-5 and V is TRBV25-1. CDR3 length equals 12 residues. The germline gives CDR1 MGHDK, CDR2 SYGVNS. CDR3 sequence reads: CASSDLDGPQHF.

The chain joins TRBV19 to TRBJ1-4; TCRdb names TRBD1, which stays unverified in the absence of DNA. CDR3 length: 14 amino acids. The germline CDR1 and CDR2 sequences are LNHDA and SQIVND (reference sequence). CDR3: CASSLPGESEKLFF.

V and J are TRBV3-1 and TRBJ1-1; lacking DNA, the TRBD1 call made by TCRdb goes unchecked. CDR1 and CDR2 (germline): LGHDT, YNNKEL (reference sequence). The CDR3 sequence is 14 residues long. This chain's CDR3 is CASSQPSRQGQAFF.

The rearrangement links TRBV14 to TRBJ1-1. Germline V lookup: CDR1 SGHDN, CDR2 FVKESK. CDR3 length equals 15 residues. The CDR3 sequence is CASSRESRGRTEAFF.

The chain carries TRBV20-1 and TRBJ2-2. The CDR3 is 12 amino acids. From germline, CDR1 is DFQATT and CDR2 SNEGSKA (reference sequence). CDR3 residues: CSAVGLAGELFF.

The chain's CDR3 is CASSLDRTSGTTNEQFF. V is TRBV7-9 and J is TRBJ2-1; with no DNA, the TCRdb D assignment of TRBD2 cannot be verified. The CDR3 spans 17 residues. Germline CDR1 reads SEHNR; CDR2 reads FQNEAQ (reference sequence).

The chain recombines TRBV6-2 or TRBV6-3 with TRBJ2-1; the D gene TCRdb calls, TRBD2, cannot be checked with no DNA. The CDR3 has 14 residues. Germline values: CDR1 MNHEY, CDR2 SVGEGT. The chain's CDR3 is CACYSGTSGNEQFF.